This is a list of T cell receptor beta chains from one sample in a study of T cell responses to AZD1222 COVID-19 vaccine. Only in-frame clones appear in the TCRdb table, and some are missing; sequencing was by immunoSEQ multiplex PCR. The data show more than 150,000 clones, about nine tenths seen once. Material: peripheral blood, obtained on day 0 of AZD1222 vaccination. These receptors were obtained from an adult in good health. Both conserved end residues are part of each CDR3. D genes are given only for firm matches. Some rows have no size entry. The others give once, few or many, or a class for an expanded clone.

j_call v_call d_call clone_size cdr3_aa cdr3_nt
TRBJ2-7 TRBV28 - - CASRLGGAYEQYF TGTGCCAGCAGACTTGGAGGTGCCTACGAGCAGTACTTC
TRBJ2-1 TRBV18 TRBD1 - CASLTGEGYNEQFF TGTGCCAGCCTGACAGGGGAAGGATACAATGAGCAGTTCTTC
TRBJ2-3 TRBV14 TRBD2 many CASSHQIFGRRKADTQYF TGTGCCAGCAGCCACCAGATTTTCGGGAGGCGAAAGGCAGATACGCAGTATTTT
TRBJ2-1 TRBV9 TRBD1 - CASSAEGQGGRNEQFF TGTGCCAGCAGCGCCGAGGGACAGGGGGGAAGGAATGAGCAGTTCTTC
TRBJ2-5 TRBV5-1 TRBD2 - CASSLAAGGAETQYF TGCGCCAGCAGCTTGGCCGCGGGGGGCGCAGAGACCCAGTACTTC
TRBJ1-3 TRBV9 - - CASSVEQALSPSGNTIYF TGTGCCAGCAGCGTAGAGCAGGCTCTCTCCCCCTCTGGAAACACCATATATTTT
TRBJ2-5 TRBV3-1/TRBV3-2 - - CASSQDLAPPGETQYF TGTGCCAGCAGCCAAGATCTAGCTCCTCCGGGAGAGACCCAGTACTTC
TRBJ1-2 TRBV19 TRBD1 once CASSMGQVPSNYGYTF TGTGCCAGTAGTATGGGACAGGTTCCTTCTAACTATGGCTACACCTTC
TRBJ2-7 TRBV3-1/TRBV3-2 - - CASSQVPGQRDEQYF TGTGCCAGCAGCCAAGTCCCCGGACAACGAGACGAGCAGTACTTC
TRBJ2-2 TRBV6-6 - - CASTRGGGAFTGELFF TGTGCCAGCACCCGGGGTGGGGGCGCTTTTACCGGGGAGCTGTTTTTT
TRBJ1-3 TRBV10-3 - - CAISPGSPRSGTIYF TGTGCCATCAGCCCCGGTTCTCCCCGCTCGGGCACCATATATTTT
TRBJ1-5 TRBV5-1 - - CASSPGQINQPQHF TGCGCCAGCAGCCCGGGACAAATCAATCAGCCCCAGCATTTT
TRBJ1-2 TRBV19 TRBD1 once CASRGTAYGYTF TGTGCCAGTCGAGGGACAGCCTATGGCTACACCTTC
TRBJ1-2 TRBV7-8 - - CASSLEARGGAVLSGGYTF TGTGCCAGCAGCTTAGAGGCTAGGGGTGGCGCTGTACTATCGGGGGGCTACACCTTC
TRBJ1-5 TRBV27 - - CASSLYSFNQPQHF TGTGCCAGCAGTTTATACAGCTTCAATCAGCCCCAGCATTTT
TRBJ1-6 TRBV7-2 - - CASSQGDNSPLHF TGTGCCAGCAGTCAGGGAGATAATTCACCCCTCCACTTT
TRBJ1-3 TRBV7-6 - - CASSLMIVSGTGNTIYF TGTGCCAGCAGCTTAATGATTGTCAGTGGAACTGGAAACACCATATATTTT
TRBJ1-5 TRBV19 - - CASTAGGVGKQPQHF TGTGCCAGTACCGCTGGCGGGGTTGGTAAGCAGCCCCAGCATTTT
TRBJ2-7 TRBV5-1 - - CASSLDRVIISYEQYF TGCGCCAGCAGCTTGGATAGGGTCATCATAAGCTACGAGCAGTACTTC
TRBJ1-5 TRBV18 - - CASSPPFVPSGDQPQHF TGTGCCAGCTCACCACCTTTCGTTCCCTCCGGCGATCAGCCCCAGCATTTT
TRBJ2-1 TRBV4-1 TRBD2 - CASIGGPGGGRVNEQFF TGCGCCAGCATCGGGGGTCCTGGGGGCGGGAGGGTCAATGAGCAGTTCTTC
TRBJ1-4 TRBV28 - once CASSSLGLGANEKLFF TGTGCCAGCAGCTCACTGGGGCTTGGGGCTAATGAAAAACTGTTTTTT
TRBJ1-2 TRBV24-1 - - CATSGDHYGYTF TGTGCCACCAGTGGGGACCACTATGGCTACACCTTC
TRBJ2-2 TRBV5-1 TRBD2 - CASSLFVAGPKNTGELFF TGCGCCAGCAGCTTGTTCGTAGCGGGGCCTAAGAACACCGGGGAGCTGTTTTTT